What follows are 20 T cell receptor beta chains derived from one specimen sequenced in a study of T cells after posttransplantation cyclophosphamide. TCRdb's table, derived via immunoSEQ multiplex PCR, lists solely in-frame clones and lacks some. Sampling found around 25,000 clones, none seen once. The sample taken for sequencing was PBMCs. These receptors were collected from a woman aged 55-70 years in good health, CMV-negative, and a related stem cell transplant donor.

As for this clone: It may be a read error: a sequence one base away is much more abundant. Within the sample, other DNA sequences also encode this same CDR3. The chain employs TRBV29-1 and TRBJ1-1; no clear D gene. Looked up from germline, CDR1 is SQVTM and CDR2 is ANQGSEA. CDR3 length equals 12 residues. Trimming pared 0 bases from V and 14 bases from J, leaving 16 bases between. CDR3 DNA sequence: TGCAGCGTTGAAGATTCCTTACTAGGAGCCTTCTTT. This translates into CSVEDSLLGAFF.

In this sample, this clone turned up many times. The chain employs TRBV6-6 and TRBJ1-1; 7 bases are a match to TRBD1. This CDR3 spans 13 amino acids. Germline assignment: CDR1 MNHNY and CDR2 SVGAGI (reference sequence). V shed 5 bases and J 5 bases; nucleotides not matched to a gene: 5. The CDR3 region is CASSTGEWTEAFF. CDR3 coding DNA: TGTGCCAGCAGTACAGGGGAATGGACTGAAGCTTTCTTT.

This clone has at least ten counts. The chain recombines TRBV28 with TRBJ2-1; D unclear. The CDR3 covers 16 residues. The V end was cut by 2 bases, the J end by 5 bases, with 16 bases between. Per germline, CDR1 MDHEN and CDR2 SYDVKM. DNA of the CDR3: TGTGCCAGCAGTTTAGGATGGGCCACCGCCCACAATGAGCAGTTCTTC. Amino acid sequence: CASSLGWATAHNEQFF.

This clone occurred many times. The CDR3 spells CASNPARQGAYWEQFF. The CDR3 DNA is TGTGCCAGCAATCCCGCCCGTCAAGGGGCTTATTGGGAGCAGTTCTTC. The chain links TRBV28 to TRBJ2-1; possibly TRBD1 for D (5 bases). Trimming shortened V by 7 bases and J by 10 bases, and 26 bases separated the two germline ends. There are 16 residues in the CDR3. In germline, CDR1 is MDHEN, CDR2 SYDVKM.

The table lists this clone with many counts. The chain couples TRBV7-3 to TRBJ2-5; 8 bases agree with TRBD2. This CDR3 has 13 residues. The V and J ends lost 5 bases and 5 bases, in that order; junction bases with no gene match: 4. Germline CDR1 and CDR2: SGHTA and FQGTGA. The CDR3 sequence is CASSGTSGETQYF. In nucleotides, the CDR3 is TGTGCCAGCAGCGGGACTAGTGGGGAGACCCAGTACTTC.

The sample holds a few counts of this clone. The rearrangement links TRBV7-9 to TRBJ2-7; D possibly corresponds to TRBD2 (5 bases). Looked up from germline, CDR1 is SEHNR and CDR2 is FQNEAQ (reference sequence). Trimming took off 5 bases at V and 5 bases at J, with 22 bases between the two ends. There are 16 residues in the CDR3. The CDR3 protein is CASSHPRADYANEQYF. CDR3 nucleotide sequence: TGTGCCAGCAGCCACCCCCGCGCCGACTACGCCAACGAGCAGTACTTC.

This clone was found many times. This chain links TRBV19 with TRBJ2-3, with 8 bases matching TRBD2. Germline assignment: CDR1 LNHDA and CDR2 SQIVND (reference sequence). There are 14 residues in the CDR3. V shed 3 bases, J shed 4 bases, and the junction held 3 bases outside the gene matches. The CDR3 loop reads CASSIGREPDTQYF. In DNA form, the CDR3 reads TGTGCCAGTAGTATCGGGAGGGAGCCAGATACGCAGTATTTT.

This clone was detected ten times or more. The chain links TRBV2 to TRBJ1-1; D is uncertain. The germline V gene has CDR1 SNHLY and CDR2 FYNNEI. There are 16 residues in the CDR3. V was pared by 2 bases and J by 2 bases, with 15 bases between. The CDR3 here is CASSEPVAGRNTEAFF. In DNA form, the CDR3 reads TGTGCCAGCAGTGAACCCGTCGCAGGTAGAAACACTGAAGCTTTCTTT.

This clone was observed at least ten times. The J gene is TRBJ1-1, the V gene TRBV7-9, with D possibly TRBD1 on 6 matching bases. This CDR3 comprises 11 residues. The germline V and J ends were trimmed by 5 bases and 8 bases, with 9 bases remaining between them. The germline gives CDR1 SEHNR, CDR2 FQNEAQ (reference sequence). The CDR3 region has the DNA TGTGCCAGCAGCCCTACAGGGGAAGCTTTCTTT. This codes for CASSPTGEAFF.

This clone appeared many times. This chain connects TRBV11-2 to TRBJ2-5; 7 nucleotides match TRBD1. Germline V CDR1 and CDR2: SGHAT, FQNNGV. The ends lost 5 bases at V and 4 bases at J; junction bases unmatched: 10. This CDR3 is 15 amino acids long. The CDR3 sequence: CASSPSGQFAETQYF. The CDR3 bases are TGTGCCAGCAGCCCGTCGGGACAGTTCGCAGAGACCCAGTACTTC. Supplemented by reference TRBV11-2 and TRBJ2-5, the full variable domain reads EAGVAQSPRYKIIEKRQSVAFWCNPISGHATLYWYQQILGQGPKLLIQFQNNGVVDDSQLPKDRFSAERLKGVDSTLKIQPAKLEDSAVYLCASSPSGQFAETQYFGPGTRLLVL.

This clone has ten or more counts. The chain carries TRBV4-1 and TRBJ2-7, with D possibly matching TRBD1 (5 bases). The germline V gene has CDR1 MGHRA and CDR2 YSYEKL. Trimming left V 1 base short and J 2 bases short, with 12 bases between. This CDR3 spans 15 amino acids. For the CDR3, the DNA is TGCGCCAGCAGCCAAGGGCAGGGTAGTCCCTACGAGCAGTACTTC. Translated, it gives CASSQGQGSPYEQYF.

In its sample, this clone was seen many times. This chain links TRBV5-1 with TRBJ2-2; TRBD2 is a possible D gene (6 bases). V lost 7 bases and J 0 bases, leaving 7 bases between the germline ends. CDR1 is SGHRS and CDR2 is YFSETQ in the germline V gene. The CDR3 extends over 13 amino acids. This CDR3 is CASASANTGELFF. The DNA for the CDR3 is TGCGCCAGCGCTAGCGCGAACACCGGGGAGCTGTTTTTT.

There are many counts of this clone. The rearrangement links TRBV7-7 to TRBJ2-5; TRBD1 agrees at 8 bases. The CDR3 has 13 residues. J lost 4 bases, V lost 3 bases, and 1 base had no gene match. Germline lookup yields CDR1 SSHAT and CDR2 FNYEAQ (reference sequence). The CDR3 loop is CASSFTGGETQYF. Here the CDR3 DNA reads TGTGCCAGCAGCTTTACAGGGGGAGAGACCCAGTACTTC.

This clone appeared many times. The CDR3 region is CSVTSGQETQYF. The CDR3 nucleotides are TGCAGCGTCACTAGCGGCCAAGAGACCCAGTACTTC. The chain combines TRBV29-1 with TRBJ2-5, with 8 bases that match TRBD2. Germline V gene lookup returns CDR1 SQVTM and CDR2 ANQGSEA. V shed 6 bases and J 1 base; nucleotides not matched to a gene: 1. The CDR3 has 12 amino acids.

V gene TRBV6-6 combines with J gene TRBJ2-7; D perhaps matches TRBD1 (5 bases). CDR3 length: 13 amino acids. Trimming took off 10 bases at V and 4 bases at J, with 17 bases between the two ends. Per germline, CDR1 MNHNY and CDR2 SVGAGI (reference sequence). CDR3 bases: TGTGCCACCTCGGACAAAACCCATTACGAGCAGTACTTC. Amino acid sequence: CATSDKTHYEQYF.

This clone was detected many times. The V and J genes are TRBV20-1 and TRBJ2-7; TRBD1 might be the D (6 bases). The CDR3 loop spans 11 amino acids. CDR1 and CDR2 from the germline V gene are DFQATT and SNEGSKA (reference sequence). V dropped 6 bases and J dropped 3 bases, with 9 bases sitting between them. This CDR3 is CSAPQGYEQYF. Written as DNA, the CDR3 is TGCAGTGCCCCACAGGGCTACGAGCAGTACTTC.

This clone was found many times. The rearrangement joins TRBV2 to TRBJ1-5; D not certain. This CDR3 is 13 amino acids long. V was pared by 8 bases and J by 5 bases, with 13 bases between. Germline-derived CDR1 and CDR2 are SNHLY and FYNNEI. The CDR3 nucleotides are TGTGCCAGCGCTGAAATACAATATCAGCCCCAGCATTTT. Its translation is CASAEIQYQPQHF. The variable domain in full, with the rest retrieved from reference TRBV2 and TRBJ1-5, is EPEVTQTPSHQVTQMGQEVILRCVPISNHLYFYWYRQILGQKVEFLVSFYNNEISEKSEIFDDQFSVERPDGSNFTLKIRSTKLEDSAMYFCASAEIQYQPQHFGDGTRLSIL.

This clone was detected a few times. The rearrangement joins TRBV29-1 to TRBJ2-7; D is possibly TRBD2 (6 bases). The CDR3 spans 12 residues. Per germline, CDR1 SQVTM and CDR2 ANQGSEA. Trimming shortened V by 3 bases and J by 0 bases, and 6 bases separated the two germline ends. In DNA, the CDR3 is TGCAGCGTTGAGGGACTCTCCTACGAGCAGTACTTC. Its translation is CSVEGLSYEQYF.

This clone has a count of ten or more. The chain combines TRBV2 with TRBJ2-7, with a weak D call TRBD2 (6 bases). The length of the CDR3 is 16 residues. Trimming removed 6 bases from V and 2 bases from J, with 20 bases in between. Germline assignment: CDR1 SNHLY and CDR2 FYNNEI. The CDR3 reads CASRESGSGPPYEQYF. The DNA for the CDR3 is TGTGCCAGCAGGGAGTCAGGGAGCGGGCCACCCTACGAGCAGTACTTC.

This clone appeared many times. The V gene is TRBV19, the J gene TRBJ1-3; 11 bases fit TRBD1. CDR1 is LNHDA, CDR2 SQIVND, per germline (reference sequence). This CDR3 spans 14 amino acids. The V gene end was trimmed by 9 bases and the J gene end by 3 bases; junction bases not matched to a gene: 4. The CDR3 sequence is CASGQGAYGNTIYF. The DNA for the CDR3 is TGTGCCAGCGGACAGGGGGCATATGGAAACACCATATATTTT.